Given below is one T cell receptor beta chain in context. No cognate antigen has been identified for it. No base quality information exists; no much larger clone differs at one position. The CDR3 has 15 amino acids, counting the end cysteine and phenylalanine. Only the CDR3 DNA stays, 45 bases, in frame from base 1. From the germline V gene, CDR1 is SGDLS and CDR2 is YYNGEE. Patients with autoimmune disease history or receiving systemic immunosuppression were excluded from the trial. In every dose cohort, peripheral blood was drawn for TCR sequencing at baseline, cycle 4 day 1, and cycle 7 day 1. The samples were taken from a phase I, first-in-human, multicenter, open-label dose-escalation trial of ivuxolimab. Adults with locally advanced or metastatic melanoma, renal cell, hepatocellular, or head and neck squamous cell carcinoma were enrolled in the trial. Before TCR sequencing, CD4+ T cells and CD8+ T cells were sorted from peripheral blood as separate populations.

This specimen comes from a study of OX40 agonist ivuxolimab in advanced cancers. With respect to the entire study: Ivuxolimab was an agonistic, fully human IgG2 monoclonal antibody directed against OX40 (CD134), a costimulatory receptor. The monotherapy dose-escalation portion (N = 52 patients) of the phase I ivuxolimab trial is reported in the paper. In the dose-escalation cohort, roughly 80% of patients were male, and the mean age was around 60 years, with a range of 23 to 79. The purpose of peripheral TCRbeta sequencing was to test whether ivuxolimab changed TCR sequence diversity and led to clonal T-cell expansion. Intravenous ivuxolimab was administered to patients every 2 weeks at six dose levels: 0.01, 0.1, 0.3, 1.5, 3 and 10 mg/kg. Partial responses occurred in three dose-escalation patients, of whom one had hepatocellular carcinoma and two had cutaneous melanoma. Of the approximately 54 patients in dose escalation, about 20 had hepatocellular carcinoma, some 15 had melanoma, 9 had renal cell carcinoma and 9 had head and neck cancer. Patients were allowed to have had prior anti-PD-1, anti-PD-L1 or anti-CTLA-4 therapy, and more than 35% of the dose-escalation patients had been treated with checkpoint inhibitors. Overall study results and their limits: In the 0.1-3.0 mg/kg groups, partial responders had among the lowest normalized peripheral clonal expansion, particularly in CD8+ T cells. Low levels of normalized T-cell clonal expansion were also seen in some nonresponding patients. Which antigens the clonally expanded peripheral T cells were specific for was not determined. At doses of 0.1 to 3.0 mg/kg, clonal expansion of both CD4+ and CD8+ blood T cells was observed from baseline to week 6. After ivuxolimab, CD8+ T cells had more expanded clones than CD4+ T cells on average.

For sequencing of the TCRbeta CDR3 region, genomic DNA was extracted from the sorted cells. TCRbeta CDR3 regions were sequenced using the immunoSEQ Assay. TCRdb limited this immuneACCESS table to in-frame rearrangements with V and J called. A share of clones is missing; checked studies link under half to unresolved V genes, and the rest is unexplained. The sample table contains some 25,000 clones; only one count was recorded for about 85% of them. About 37% of the sample is in the top ten clones. This sample comprised CD4+ or CD8+ T cells sorted from blood, obtained in a trial of the OX40 agonist ivuxolimab. Recombination connected TRBV9 to TRBJ2-5; TRBD2 fits 11 bases in the junction. The DNA end lines up better with TRBJ2-7; the J call may be wrong. The clonotype comes from an adult with an advanced solid tumor such as melanoma, head and neck, liver or kidney cancer. CDR3 sequence: CASSPGTSGPYEQYF. The DNA reads as follows: TGTGCCAGCAGCCCCGGGACTAGCGGACCCTACGAGCAGTACTTC.